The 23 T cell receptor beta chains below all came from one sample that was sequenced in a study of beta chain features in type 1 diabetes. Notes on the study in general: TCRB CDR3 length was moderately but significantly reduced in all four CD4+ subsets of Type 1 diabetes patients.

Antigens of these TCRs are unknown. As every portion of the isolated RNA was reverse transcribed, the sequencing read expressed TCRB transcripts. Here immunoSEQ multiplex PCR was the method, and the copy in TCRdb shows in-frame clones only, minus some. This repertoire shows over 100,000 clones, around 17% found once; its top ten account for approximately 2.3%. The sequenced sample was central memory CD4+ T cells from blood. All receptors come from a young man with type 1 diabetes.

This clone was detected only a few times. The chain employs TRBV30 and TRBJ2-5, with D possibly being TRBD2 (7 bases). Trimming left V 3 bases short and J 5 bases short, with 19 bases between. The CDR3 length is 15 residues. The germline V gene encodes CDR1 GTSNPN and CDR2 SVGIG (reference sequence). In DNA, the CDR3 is TGTGCCTGGAGGTCCGCGGGCGGGGGCGAGGAGACCCAGTACTTC. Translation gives CAWRSAGGGEETQYF.

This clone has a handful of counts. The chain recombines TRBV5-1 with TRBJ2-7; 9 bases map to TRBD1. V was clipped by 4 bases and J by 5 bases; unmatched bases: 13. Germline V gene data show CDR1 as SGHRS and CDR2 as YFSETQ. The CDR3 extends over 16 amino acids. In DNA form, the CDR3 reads TGCGCCAGCAGCGTACAGGGGGCGCTTGTAGACGACGAGCAGTACTTC. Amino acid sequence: CASSVQGALVDDEQYF.

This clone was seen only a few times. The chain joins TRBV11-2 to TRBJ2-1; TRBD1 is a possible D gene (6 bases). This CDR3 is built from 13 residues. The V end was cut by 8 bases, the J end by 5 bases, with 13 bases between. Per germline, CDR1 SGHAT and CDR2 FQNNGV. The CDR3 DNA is TGTGCCAGCCTATCGTACAGGGACAATGAGCAGTTCTTC. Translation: CASLSYRDNEQFF.

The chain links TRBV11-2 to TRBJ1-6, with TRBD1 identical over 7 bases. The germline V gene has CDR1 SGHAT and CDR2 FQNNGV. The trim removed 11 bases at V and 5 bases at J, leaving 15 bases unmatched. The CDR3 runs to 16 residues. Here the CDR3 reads CASEQGGAWDNSPLHF. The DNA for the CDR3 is TGTGCCTCGGAGCAGGGGGGAGCGTGGGATAATTCACCCCTCCACTTT.

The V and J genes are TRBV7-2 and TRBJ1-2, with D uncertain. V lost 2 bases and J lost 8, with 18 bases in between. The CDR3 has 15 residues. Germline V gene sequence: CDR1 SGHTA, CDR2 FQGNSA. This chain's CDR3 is CASSLFEGFSRGYTF. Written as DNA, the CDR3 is TGTGCCAGCAGCTTATTCGAGGGTTTTTCAAGGGGCTACACCTTC.

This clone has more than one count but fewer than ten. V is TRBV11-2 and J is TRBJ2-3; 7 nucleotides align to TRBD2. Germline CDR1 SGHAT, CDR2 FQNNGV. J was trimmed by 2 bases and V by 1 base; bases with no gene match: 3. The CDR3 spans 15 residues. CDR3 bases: TGTGCCAGCAGCTTAGTGGGGACTAACACAGATACGCAGTATTTT. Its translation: CASSLVGTNTDTQYF.

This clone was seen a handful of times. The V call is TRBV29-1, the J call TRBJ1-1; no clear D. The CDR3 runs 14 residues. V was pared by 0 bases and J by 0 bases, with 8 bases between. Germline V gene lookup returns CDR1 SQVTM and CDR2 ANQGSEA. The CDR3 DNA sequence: TGCAGCGTTGAAGATCAACTCTTGAACACTGAAGCTTTCTTT. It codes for CSVEDQLLNTEAFF.

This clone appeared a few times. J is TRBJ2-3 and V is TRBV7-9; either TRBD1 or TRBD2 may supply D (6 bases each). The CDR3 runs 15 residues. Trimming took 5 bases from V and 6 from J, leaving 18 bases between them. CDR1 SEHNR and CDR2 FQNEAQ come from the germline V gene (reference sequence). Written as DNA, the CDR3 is TGTGCCAGCAGCCCCTCCGGGGGCCCCGCTGATACGCAGTATTTT. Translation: CASSPSGGPADTQYF. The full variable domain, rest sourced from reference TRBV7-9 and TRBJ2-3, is DTGVSQNPRHKITKRGQNVTFRCDPISEHNRLYWYRQTLGQGPEFLTYFQNEAQLEKSRLLSDRFSAERPKGSFSTLEIQRTEQGDSAMYLCASSPSGGPADTQYFGPGTRLTVL.

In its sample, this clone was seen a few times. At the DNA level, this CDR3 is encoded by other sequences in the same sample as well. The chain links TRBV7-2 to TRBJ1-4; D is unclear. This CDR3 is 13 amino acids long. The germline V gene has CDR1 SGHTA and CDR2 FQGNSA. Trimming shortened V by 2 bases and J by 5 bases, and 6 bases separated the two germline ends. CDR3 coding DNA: TGTGCCAGCAGCTTAACCGGAAATGAAAAACTGTTTTTT. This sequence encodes CASSLTGNEKLFF.

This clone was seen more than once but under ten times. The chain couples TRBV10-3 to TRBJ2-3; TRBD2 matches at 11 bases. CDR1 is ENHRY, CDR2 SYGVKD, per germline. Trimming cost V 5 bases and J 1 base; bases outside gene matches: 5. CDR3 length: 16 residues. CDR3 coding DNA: TGTGCCATCAGTCTTCTAGCGGGGGGCGGCACAGATACGCAGTATTTT. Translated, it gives CAISLLAGGGTDTQYF.

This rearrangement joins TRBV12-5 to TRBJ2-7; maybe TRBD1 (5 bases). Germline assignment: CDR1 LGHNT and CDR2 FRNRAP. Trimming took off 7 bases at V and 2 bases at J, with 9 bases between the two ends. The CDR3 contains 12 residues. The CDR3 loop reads CASAPDTYEQYF. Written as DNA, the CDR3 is TGTGCTAGTGCCCCGGACACCTACGAGCAGTACTTC. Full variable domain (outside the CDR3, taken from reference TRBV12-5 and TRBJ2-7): DARVTQTPRHKVTEMGQEVTMRCQPILGHNTVFWYRQTMMQGLELLAYFRNRAPLDDSGMPKDRFSAEMPDATLATLKIQPSEPRDSAVYFCASAPDTYEQYFGPGTRLTVT.

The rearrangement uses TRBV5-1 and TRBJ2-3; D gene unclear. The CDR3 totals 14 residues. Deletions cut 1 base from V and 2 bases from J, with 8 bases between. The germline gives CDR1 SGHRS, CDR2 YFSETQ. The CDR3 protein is CASSLNQLTDTQYF. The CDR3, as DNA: TGCGCCAGCAGCTTGAACCAGCTCACAGATACGCAGTATTTT.

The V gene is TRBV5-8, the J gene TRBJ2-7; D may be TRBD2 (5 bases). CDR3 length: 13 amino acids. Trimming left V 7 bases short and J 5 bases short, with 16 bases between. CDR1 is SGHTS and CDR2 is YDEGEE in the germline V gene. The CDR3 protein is CASSGLGAHEQYF. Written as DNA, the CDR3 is TGTGCCAGCTCCGGACTGGGTGCCCACGAGCAGTACTTC.

The chain's CDR3 is CAESSGGAPGTDTQYF. Here the CDR3 DNA reads TGTGCCGAGTCTAGCGGGGGGGCTCCTGGCACAGATACGCAGTATTTT. V and J are TRBV5-4 and TRBJ2-3; TRBD2 matches 12 bases. This CDR3 is 16 amino acids long. V gave up 10 bases and J gave up 1 base; unmatched junction bases: 10. In germline, CDR1 is SGHNT, CDR2 YYREEE (reference sequence). Full variable domain (remainder filled in from reference TRBV5-4 and TRBJ2-3): ETGVTQSPTHLIKTRGQQVTLRCSSQSGHNTVSWYQQALGQGPQFIFQYYREEENGRGNFPPRFSGLQFPNYSSELNVNALELDDSALYLCAESSGGAPGTDTQYFGPGTRLTVL.

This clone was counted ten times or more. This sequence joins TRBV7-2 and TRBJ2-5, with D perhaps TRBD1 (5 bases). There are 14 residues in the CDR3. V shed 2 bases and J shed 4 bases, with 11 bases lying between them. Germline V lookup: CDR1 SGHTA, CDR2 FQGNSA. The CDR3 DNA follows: TGTGCCAGCAGCTTAAATAAGGGGCCAGAGACCCAGTACTTC. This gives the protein CASSLNKGPETQYF.

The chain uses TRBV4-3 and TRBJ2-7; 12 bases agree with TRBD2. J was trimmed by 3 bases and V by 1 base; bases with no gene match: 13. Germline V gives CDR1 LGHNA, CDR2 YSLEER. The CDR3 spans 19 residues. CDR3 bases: TGCGCCAGCAGCCAAGTCCTAGCGGGAGGGGTTAGTAGATTCTACGAGCAGTACTTC. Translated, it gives CASSQVLAGGVSRFYEQYF.

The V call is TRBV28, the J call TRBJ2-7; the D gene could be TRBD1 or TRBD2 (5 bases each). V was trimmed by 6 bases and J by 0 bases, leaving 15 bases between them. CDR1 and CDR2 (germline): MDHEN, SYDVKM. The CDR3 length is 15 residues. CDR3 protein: CASRTGTYSSYEQYF. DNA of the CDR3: TGTGCCAGCAGGACCGGGACGTACAGCTCCTACGAGCAGTACTTC.

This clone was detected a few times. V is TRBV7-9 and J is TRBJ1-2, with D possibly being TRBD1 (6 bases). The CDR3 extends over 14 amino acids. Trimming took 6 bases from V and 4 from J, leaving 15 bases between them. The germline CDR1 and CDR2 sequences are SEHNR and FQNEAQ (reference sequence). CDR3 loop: CASSIQGIGYGYTF. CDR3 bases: TGTGCCAGCAGTATACAGGGTATCGGCTATGGCTACACCTTC.

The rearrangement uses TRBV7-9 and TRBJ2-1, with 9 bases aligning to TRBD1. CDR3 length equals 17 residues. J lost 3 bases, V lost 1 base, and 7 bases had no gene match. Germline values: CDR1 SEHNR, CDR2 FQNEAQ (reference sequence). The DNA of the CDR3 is TGTGCCAGCAGCTTAGGACTGCGGGACAGGGACTACAATGAGCAGTTCTTC. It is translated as CASSLGLRDRDYNEQFF.

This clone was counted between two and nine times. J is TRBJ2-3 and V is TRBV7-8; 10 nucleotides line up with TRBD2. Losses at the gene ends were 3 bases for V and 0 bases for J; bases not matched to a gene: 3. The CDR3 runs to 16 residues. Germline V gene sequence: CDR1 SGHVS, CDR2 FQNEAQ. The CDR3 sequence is CASSFLSGGSTDTQYF. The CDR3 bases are TGTGCCAGCAGCTTCCTTAGCGGGGGGAGCACAGATACGCAGTATTTT.

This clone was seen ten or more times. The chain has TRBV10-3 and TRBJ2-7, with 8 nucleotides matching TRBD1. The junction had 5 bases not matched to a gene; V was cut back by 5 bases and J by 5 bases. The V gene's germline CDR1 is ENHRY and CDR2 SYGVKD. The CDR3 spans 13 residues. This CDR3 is CAISSTGADEQYF. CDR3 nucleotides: TGTGCCATCAGTTCGACAGGGGCGGACGAGCAGTACTTC.

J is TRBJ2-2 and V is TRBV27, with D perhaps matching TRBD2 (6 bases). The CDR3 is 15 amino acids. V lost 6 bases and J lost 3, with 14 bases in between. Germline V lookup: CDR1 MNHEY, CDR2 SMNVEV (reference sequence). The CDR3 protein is CASSLRGMDTGELFF. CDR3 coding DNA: TGTGCCAGCAGCCTCCGGGGGATGGACACCGGGGAGCTGTTTTTT.

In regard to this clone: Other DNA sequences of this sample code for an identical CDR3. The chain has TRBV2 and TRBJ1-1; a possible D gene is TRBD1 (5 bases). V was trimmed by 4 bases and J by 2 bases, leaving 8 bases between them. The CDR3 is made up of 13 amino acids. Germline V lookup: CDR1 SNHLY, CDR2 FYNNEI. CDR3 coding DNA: TGTGCCAGCAGTGGGCAGGGAAACACTGAAGCTTTCTTT. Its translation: CASSGQGNTEAFF.